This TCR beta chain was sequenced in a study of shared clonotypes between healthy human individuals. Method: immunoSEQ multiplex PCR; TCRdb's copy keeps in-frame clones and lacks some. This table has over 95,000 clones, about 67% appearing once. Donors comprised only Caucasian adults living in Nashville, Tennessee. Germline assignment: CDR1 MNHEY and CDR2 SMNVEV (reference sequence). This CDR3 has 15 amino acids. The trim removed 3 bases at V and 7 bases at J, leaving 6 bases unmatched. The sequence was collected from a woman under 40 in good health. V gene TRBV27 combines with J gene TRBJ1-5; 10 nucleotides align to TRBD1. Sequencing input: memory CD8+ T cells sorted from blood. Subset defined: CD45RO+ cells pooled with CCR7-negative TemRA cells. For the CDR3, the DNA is TGTGCCAGCAGTTTCGGGGGGACAGGGGCCCAGCCCCAGCATTTT. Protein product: CASSFGGTGAQPQHF.